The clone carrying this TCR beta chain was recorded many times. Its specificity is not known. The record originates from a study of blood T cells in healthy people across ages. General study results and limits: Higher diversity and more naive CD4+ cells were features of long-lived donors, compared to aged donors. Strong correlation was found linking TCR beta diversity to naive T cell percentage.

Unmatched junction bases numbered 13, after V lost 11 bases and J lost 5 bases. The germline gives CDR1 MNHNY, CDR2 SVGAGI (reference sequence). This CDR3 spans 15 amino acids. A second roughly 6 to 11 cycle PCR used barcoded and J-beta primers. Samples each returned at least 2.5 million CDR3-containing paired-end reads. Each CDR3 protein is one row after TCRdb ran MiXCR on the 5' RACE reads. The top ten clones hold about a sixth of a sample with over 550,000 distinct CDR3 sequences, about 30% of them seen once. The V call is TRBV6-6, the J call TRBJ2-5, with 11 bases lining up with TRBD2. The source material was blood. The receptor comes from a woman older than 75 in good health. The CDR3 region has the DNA TGTGCCGCACACAATAGCGGGGGGGCGATCGAGACCCAGTACTTC. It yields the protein CAAHNSGGAIETQYF.